This TCR beta chain comes out of a study of cytomegalovirus exposure and HLA in healthy donors. Of note for this clone: Other DNA sequences within the sample encode an identical CDR3.

PCR used 60 Vbeta primers and 13 Jbeta primers. Libraries were prepared by immunoSEQ multiplex PCR; TCRdb keeps only in-frame clonotypes and omits some of them. Of approximately 150,000 clones detected, around 68% appear once; the ten largest clones hold roughly 2.7%. The germline gives CDR1 LNHDA, CDR2 SQIVND (reference sequence). This CDR3 is 14 amino acids long. Trimming removed 1 base from V and 6 bases from J, with 12 bases in between. The sequence came from a middle-aged woman in good health and CMV-seropositive. Specimen: PBMCs. V is TRBV19 and J is TRBJ1-2; D unresolved. CDR3 nucleotide sequence: TGTGCCAGTAGTATAGGCCCTCGGGAGGATGGCTACACCTTC. Its translation is CASSIGPREDGYTF. The full variable domain, rest sourced from reference TRBV19 and TRBJ1-2, is DGGITQSPKYLFRKEGQNVTLSCEQNLNHDAMYWYRQDPGQGLRLIYYSQIVNDFQKGDIAEGYSVSREKKESFPLTVTSAQKNPTAFYLCASSIGPREDGYTFGSGTRLTVV.